Sequencing of this T cell receptor beta chain was carried out in a study of regulatory and conventional T cells in RAG deficiency (dated by TCRdb to 2015 to 2018). In the study overall: The study used high-throughput TCR beta sequencing to compare repertoire diversity and composition of Treg, conventional CD4+ and CD8+ T cells between RAG-deficient patients and healthy controls.

This clone was recorded once. Its antigen has not been determined. Base qualities are missing; no much larger clone stands one base away. What the research found in general, with its limitations: Some T-cell subset analyses were not done for some subjects. In Omenn syndrome patients, sorted CD25-high CD127-low cells may represent peripherally activated cells rather than bona fide Treg cells. Shorter CDR3 lengths were found in all patient T-cell subsets, and >85% Treg-Tconv repertoire overlap at nucleotide and amino acid level was observed in Omenn syndrome patients. Markedly lower Shannon entropy and higher Simpson indices were observed in RAG-deficient patients than in control T-cell subpopulations. Compared with controls, Omenn syndrome and CID/AS patients had about 100-fold fewer unique TCR beta sequences in Treg cells, but only roughly 10-fold fewer in the other subsets.

Repertoire analyses used fewer than 10 healthy control donors as the comparison group. Before genomic DNA extraction, CD8+ T cells lacking CD4 were purified from blood. The library was made by the immunoSEQ multiplex PCR assay. Rearranged TCR beta chain products were amplified from genomic DNA of sorted T-cell subsets and sequenced. The authors' analysis ran thus. Repertoire diversity of productive TCR beta rearrangements was quantified using Shannon entropy and Simpson indices. Clonal expansion was assessed by the summed frequency of the 100 most abundant productive TCR beta clonotypes among total reads. The TRB repertoires were evaluated with a self-reactivity index based on amino acid usage at CDR3beta positions 6 and 7. Two-way ANOVA was used for repertoire analyses, and Student t or Mann-Whitney tests were used for flow cytometric analyses. TCRdb provides this immuneACCESS table in a form limited to in-frame rearrangements. Some clones are lacking; in checked studies, under half of them reflect an unresolved V gene, and why the rest are absent is not known. The V and J calls and clone size were taken over from that table, and D and trimming were inferred from the DNA. The sample contains roughly 35,000 clones, around 89% of them found a single time. Of the sample, around 15% falls within the top ten clones.

The CDR3 spans 14 residues, from the cysteine through the phenylalanine. Only the CDR3 portion is preserved as DNA: 42 bases, with reading frame beginning at the first base. The trim is 5 bases for V and 3 bases for J, with a gap of 17 bases between the germline ends. From a lookup of the germline V gene, CDR1 and CDR2 are SQVTM and ANQGSEA. The same specimen was also included in a second study, on regulatory T cells. The second study reports: In the multiplex PCR, 52 forward TRBV primers and 13 reverse TRBJ primers were used, and assay-based and computational corrections were applied for amplification bias. In patients, repertoires had restricted unique TRB V-J pairs and skewed V and J gene usage, with regulatory T cells showing the most marked changes. Between CD3G-deficient patients and healthy controls, the study compared T-cell receptor beta repertoires in sorted regulatory T cells, conventional CD4+ T cells and CD8+ T cells. Peripheral blood mononuclear cells were isolated by Ficoll density separation. CD3+ CD8+ CD4- T cells were isolated on a FACSAria cell sorter. Within the immunoSEQ assay, multiplex PCR amplified rearranged TRB loci from genomic DNA. Sequencing of the TRB amplicons was done on an Illumina HiSeq platform. Custom algorithms error-filtered the raw sequences and aligned the raw sequences to reference gene sequences, after which the immunoSEQ online tools were used for analysis. Productive and nonproductive TRB rearrangement frequencies were evaluated among both unique and total sequences. Groups were compared by t tests, Mann-Whitney tests or two-way ANOVA performed in Prism software.

Sequencing was performed on CD8+ T cells sorted from blood. The chain uses TRBV29-1 and TRBJ2-7; a weak D assignment points to TRBD1 (7 bases agree). The origin of this receptor is a human donor in good health. The bases read TGCAGCGTTAGGGGGCTTGGGGGGAACTACGAGCAGTACTTC. Translated, this gives CSVRGLGGNYEQYF.